The entry that follows covers one T cell receptor (beta chain) sequence. Its antigen has not been determined. TCRdb names Illumina HiSeq 2000 as the instrument used. TCR beta cDNA libraries were made by 5'RACE template switching that added a universal primer site and unique molecular identifiers. cDNA synthesis was primed from the TCR beta constant segment and was followed by two successive PCR amplification steps. Per the original workflow: MIGEC was used to demultiplex reads and group the reads by UMI, and MiTCR was used to assemble and quantify clonotypes. To exclude erroneous sequences, only TCR cDNA sequences supported by at least two reads were retained. The tcR package was used for downstream repertoire analysis, and clonotypes were matched between fractions using CDR3 nucleotide sequence together with V segment. Antigen specificity was annotated against VDJdb with VDJmatch, allowing one amino acid substitution in CDR3. After TCRdb reprocessed the reads, each CDR3 protein sequence was kept as one row, without DNA. The authors' filters were not applied to this entry. The sample table records 500,000 to 700,000 distinct CDR3 sequences. Approximately 3.6% of the sample goes to the ten largest clones.

The record originates from a study of T cells expressing NK-cell markers (dated by TCRdb to 2018 to 2020). A note on the overall study: Three sorted T-cell subsets (CD3+CD56+NKG2C+, CD3+CD56+NKG2C- and CD3+CD56-NKG2C+) from fewer than 10 donors had their TCR beta-chain repertoires profiled. Illumina HiSeq 2000/2500, MiSeq or NextSeq was used to sequence libraries as 2 x 150 bp reads. The study sequenced eight donors, all healthy volunteers chosen at random: three men and five women. Among the eight sequenced donors, only one was HCMV-seronegative, while the other seven were HCMV-seropositive. Study-wide conclusions, independent of this receptor: In six donors, the dominant CD3+CD56+NKG2C+ clonotypes ranked among the top 10 CD8+ clonotypes, making up about 1.0-7.5% of CD8+ T cells. Those dominant clonotypes were again the most abundant among CD3+CD56-NKG2C+ cells in a handful of donors, at about 25-60.1%. Whether the expanded NKG2C-expressing T cell clones were specific for HCMV antigens was left unclear.

CDR1 and CDR2, looked up from the germline V gene, are SGHVS and FQNEAQ. Including cysteine and phenylalanine, the CDR3 has 15 amino acids. Only the protein sequence is given. To determine HCMV serostatus, a commercial ELISA kit was used to detect HCMV-specific IgG in serum. Ficoll density gradient centrifugation was used to isolate peripheral blood mononuclear cells from blood. Sequencing was carried out using blood T cells: a sorted CD56 or NKG2C T cell subset, CD4+ or CD8+ T cells, or bulk PBMC T cells (not recorded which). This clonotype was obtained from a man between 18 and 29 years old in good health. Donor details come from another sample of the same person, matched by shared clones. The V and J segments used are TRBV7-8 and TRBJ2-3; TCRdb names TRBD2, which stays unverified in the absence of DNA. CDR3 reads: CASSLERNYAGRVYF.